Shown below are 12 T cell receptor beta chains from a single sample sequenced in a study of CD8+ T cells in alopecia areata. The treatment here: oral pan-JAK inhibitor, 5-10 mg twice daily. Extraction and reverse transcription of RNA yielded cDNA as the sequencing template. The table came from immunoSEQ multiplex PCR; TCRdb's copy has only in-frame clones and leaves some out. This table holds 150,000 to 200,000 clones, about 65% found once. The sequencing used CD4+ T cells sorted from blood, collected at week 49, from a patient treated with tofacitinib. Source of these receptors: a human donor with alopecia areata.

The chain joins TRBV30 to TRBJ1-4, with D possibly matching TRBD1 (6 bases). Germline CDR1 is GTSNPN and CDR2 is SVGIG (reference sequence). The CDR3 has 13 residues. Trimming took off 2 bases at V and 5 bases at J, with 9 bases between the two ends. CDR3 coding DNA: TGTGCCTGGAGTCGACAGGCCAATGAAAAACTGTTTTTT. Its translation is CAWSRQANEKLFF. Together with reference TRBV30 and TRBJ1-4, the CDR3 gives the full variable domain: SQTIHQWPATLVQPVGSPLSLECTVEGTSNPNLYWYRQAAGRGLQLLFYSVGIGQISSEVPQNLSASRPQDRQFILSSKKLLLSDSGFYLCAWSRQANEKLFFGSGTQLSVL.

The rearrangement joins TRBV4-3 to TRBJ1-1; the D is unclear. Trimming took 4 bases from V and 0 from J, leaving 12 bases between them. The length of the CDR3 is 15 residues. In germline, CDR1 is LGHNA, CDR2 YSLEER. Here the CDR3 reads CASSPRPGMNTEAFF. CDR3 DNA: TGCGCCAGCAGCCCGCGCCCAGGCATGAACACTGAAGCTTTCTTT.

V usage is TRBV5-1 and J usage is TRBJ2-3, with 7 bases that match TRBD1. There are 14 residues in the CDR3. The germline V gene encodes CDR1 SGHRS and CDR2 YFSETQ. V lost 3 bases to trimming and J lost 2 bases; unmatched junction nucleotides: 3. This chain's CDR3 is CASSSGQDTDTQYF. DNA for the CDR3: TGCGCCAGCAGCTCCGGACAGGACACAGATACGCAGTATTTT. The full variable domain, completed using reference TRBV5-1 and TRBJ2-3, is KAGVTQTPRYLIKTRGQQVTLSCSPISGHRSVSWYQQTPGQGLQFLFEYFSETQRNKGNFPGRFSGRQFSNSRSEMNVSTLELGDSALYLCASSSGQDTDTQYFGPGTRLTVL.

This chain joins TRBV29-1 and TRBJ1-2; perhaps TRBD1 as D (5 bases). CDR1 is SQVTM and CDR2 is ANQGSEA in the germline V gene. There are 13 residues in the CDR3. The V and J ends lost 2 bases and 4 bases respectively, with 11 bases between them. CDR3 residues: CSVEMTALYGYTF. CDR3 DNA sequence: TGCAGCGTTGAAATGACAGCACTCTATGGCTACACCTTC.

The V and J genes are TRBV6-1 and TRBJ1-2; D gene ambiguous. The ends were cut back, 2 bases at V and 4 bases at J, with 14 bases in the middle. The CDR3 is 15 residues long. Germline values: CDR1 MNHNS, CDR2 SASEGT. In nucleotides, the CDR3 is TGTGCCAGCAGTGAATTTTGGGGAAGAGGCTATGGCTACACCTTC. This encodes CASSEFWGRGYGYTF.

The chain combines TRBV7-2 with TRBJ1-5; D uncertain. Germline V gene sequence: CDR1 SGHTA, CDR2 FQGNSA. The length of the CDR3 is 13 residues. Deletions cut 3 bases from V and 6 bases from J, with 9 bases between. For the CDR3, the DNA is TGTGCCAGCAGCTTTATAGCAGGTCAGCCCCAGCATTTT. It codes for CASSFIAGQPQHF.

This clone occurred once. V is TRBV6-5 and J is TRBJ1-1, with 7 bases matching TRBD1. Germline values: CDR1 MNHEY, CDR2 SVGAGI. The CDR3 runs to 13 residues. V was clipped by 6 bases and J by 1 base; unmatched bases: 2. The CDR3 sequence is CASRQGTNTEAFF. CDR3 DNA sequence: TGTGCCAGCAGACAGGGGACGAACACTGAAGCTTTCTTT.

The gene calls are TRBV2 and TRBJ2-1; 7 bases fit TRBD1. Germline V gene sequence: CDR1 SNHLY, CDR2 FYNNEI. The CDR3 consists of 14 residues. V was clipped by 6 bases and J by 4 bases; unmatched bases: 6. As DNA, the CDR3 is TGTGCCAGCAGGAGGGACAGCAATTACAATGAGCAGTTCTTC. This codes for CASRRDSNYNEQFF. Full variable domain (missing parts from reference TRBV2 and TRBJ2-1): EPEVTQTPSHQVTQMGQEVILRCVPISNHLYFYWYRQILGQKVEFLVSFYNNEISEKSEIFDDQFSVERPDGSNFTLKIRSTKLEDSAMYFCASRRDSNYNEQFFGPGTRLTVL.

This clone was counted only a few times. The rearrangement joins TRBV29-1 to TRBJ2-1, with D maybe TRBD2 (5 bases). The germline V and J ends were trimmed by 4 bases and 0 bases, with 28 bases remaining between them. This CDR3 is built from 20 residues. CDR1 and CDR2 from the germline V gene are SQVTM and ANQGSEA. The CDR3 spells CSVVILIEELRVSSYNEQFF. The DNA of the CDR3 is TGCAGCGTTGTAATTCTGATCGAGGAATTGAGGGTAAGCTCCTACAATGAGCAGTTCTTC.

This clone has a handful of counts. The chain joins TRBV29-1 to TRBJ2-3; the match to TRBD1 covers 7 bases. CDR3 size: 12 residues. Germline loops: CDR1 SQVTM, CDR2 ANQGSEA. After removal of 2 bases from V and 14 bases from J, the junction contained 10 bases not matched to a gene. CDR3 loop: CSVELNKQGRYF. The CDR3 nucleotides read TGCAGCGTTGAACTCAATAAACAGGGGCGGTATTTT.

The J gene is TRBJ1-3, the V gene TRBV7-2, with D perhaps TRBD1 (6 bases). Germline assignment: CDR1 SGHTA and CDR2 FQGNSA. The germline V and J ends were trimmed by 5 bases and 0 bases, with 8 bases remaining between them. This CDR3 spans 14 amino acids. CDR3 sequence reads: CASSEDSSGNTIYF. The CDR3 bases are TGTGCCAGCAGCGAGGACAGCTCTGGAAACACCATATATTTT.

The count of this clone is one. The chain joins TRBV29-1 to TRBJ1-1, with 7 bases identical to TRBD1. Germline-derived CDR1 and CDR2 are SQVTM and ANQGSEA. V shed 2 bases and J 1 base; nucleotides not matched to a gene: 1. CDR3 length equals 13 residues. CDR3 loop: CSVETGANTEAFF. The CDR3 nucleotides read TGCAGCGTTGAAACAGGGGCGAACACTGAAGCTTTCTTT.